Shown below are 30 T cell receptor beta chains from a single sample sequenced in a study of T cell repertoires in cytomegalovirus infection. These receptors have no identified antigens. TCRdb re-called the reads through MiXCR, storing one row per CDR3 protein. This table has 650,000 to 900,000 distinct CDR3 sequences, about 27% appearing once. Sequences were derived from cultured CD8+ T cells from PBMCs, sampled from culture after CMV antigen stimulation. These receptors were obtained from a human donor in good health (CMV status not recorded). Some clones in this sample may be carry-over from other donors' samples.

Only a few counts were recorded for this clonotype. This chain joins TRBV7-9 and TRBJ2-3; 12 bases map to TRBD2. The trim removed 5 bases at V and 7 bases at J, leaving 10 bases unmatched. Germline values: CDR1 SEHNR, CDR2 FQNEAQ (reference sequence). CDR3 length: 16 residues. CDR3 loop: CASSGPSGTSGYTQYF. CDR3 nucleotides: TGTGCCAGCAGCGGGCCTTCCGGGACTAGCGGGTATACGCAGTATTTT.

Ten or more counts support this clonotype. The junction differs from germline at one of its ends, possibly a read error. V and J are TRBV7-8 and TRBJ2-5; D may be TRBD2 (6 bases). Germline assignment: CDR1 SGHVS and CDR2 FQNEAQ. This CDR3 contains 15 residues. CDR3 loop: CASSLAIILKETQYF. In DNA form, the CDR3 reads TGTGCCAGCAGCCTAGCGATTATTTTGAAAGAGACCCAGTACTTC.

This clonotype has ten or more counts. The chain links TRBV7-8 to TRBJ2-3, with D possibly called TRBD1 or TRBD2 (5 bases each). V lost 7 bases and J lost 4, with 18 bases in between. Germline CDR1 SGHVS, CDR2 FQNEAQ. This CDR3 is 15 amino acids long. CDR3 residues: CASNQLERGADTQYF. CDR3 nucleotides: TGTGCCAGCAACCAACTAGAAAGGGGCGCAGATACGCAGTATTTT.

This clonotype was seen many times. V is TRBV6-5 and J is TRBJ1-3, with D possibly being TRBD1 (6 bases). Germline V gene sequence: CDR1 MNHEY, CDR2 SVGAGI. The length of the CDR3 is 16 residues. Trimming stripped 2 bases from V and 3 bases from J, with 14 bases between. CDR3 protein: CASSYTNPGVGNTIYF. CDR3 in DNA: TGTGCCAGCAGTTACACCAACCCAGGGGTTGGAAACACCATATATTTT.

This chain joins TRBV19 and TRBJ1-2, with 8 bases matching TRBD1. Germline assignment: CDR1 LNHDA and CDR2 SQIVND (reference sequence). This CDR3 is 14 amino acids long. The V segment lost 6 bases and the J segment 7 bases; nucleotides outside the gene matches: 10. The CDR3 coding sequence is TGTGCCAGTAGGCTCGGACAGGGAGCGTCTGGCTACACCTTC. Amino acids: CASRLGQGASGYTF.

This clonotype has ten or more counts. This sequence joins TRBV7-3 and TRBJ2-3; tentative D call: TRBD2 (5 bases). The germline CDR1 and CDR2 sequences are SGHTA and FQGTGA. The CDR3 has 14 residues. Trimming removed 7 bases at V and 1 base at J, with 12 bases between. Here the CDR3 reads CASITPGGTDTQYF. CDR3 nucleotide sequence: TGTGCCAGCATAACCCCCGGGGGCACAGATACGCAGTATTTT.

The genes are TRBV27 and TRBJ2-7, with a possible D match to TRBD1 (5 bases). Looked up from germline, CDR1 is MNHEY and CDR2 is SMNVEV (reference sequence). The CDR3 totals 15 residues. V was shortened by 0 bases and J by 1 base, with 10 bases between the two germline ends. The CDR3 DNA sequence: TGTGCCAGCAGTTTATCGAATAGGGGTTCCTACGAGCAGTACGTC. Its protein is CASSLSNRGSYEQYV.

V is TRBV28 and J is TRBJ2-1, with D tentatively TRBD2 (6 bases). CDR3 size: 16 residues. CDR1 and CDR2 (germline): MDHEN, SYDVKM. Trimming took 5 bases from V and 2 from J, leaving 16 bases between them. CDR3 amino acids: CASSPISWGAYNEQFF. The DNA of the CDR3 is TGTGCCAGCAGTCCCATTAGCTGGGGGGCCTACAATGAGCAGTTCTTC. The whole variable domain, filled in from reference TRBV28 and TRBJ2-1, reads DVKVTQSSRYLVKRTGEKVFLECVQDMDHENMFWYRQDPGLGLRLIYFSYDVKMKEKGDIPEGYSVSREKKERFSLILESASTNQTSMYLCASSPISWGAYNEQFFGPGTRLTVL.

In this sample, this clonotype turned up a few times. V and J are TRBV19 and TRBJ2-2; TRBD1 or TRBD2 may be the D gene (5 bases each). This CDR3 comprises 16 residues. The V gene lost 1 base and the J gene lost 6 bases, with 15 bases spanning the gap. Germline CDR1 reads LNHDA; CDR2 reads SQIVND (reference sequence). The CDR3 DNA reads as TGTGCCAGTAGTATAGTTGCCGGGACCATCTCCGGGGAGCTGTTTTTT. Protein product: CASSIVAGTISGELFF.

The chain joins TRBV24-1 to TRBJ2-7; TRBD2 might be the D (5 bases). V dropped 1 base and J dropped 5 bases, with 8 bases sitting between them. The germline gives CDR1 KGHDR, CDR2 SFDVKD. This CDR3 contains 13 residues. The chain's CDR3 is CATSDFAGDEQYF. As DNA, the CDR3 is TGTGCCACCAGTGATTTTGCCGGGGACGAGCAGTACTTC.

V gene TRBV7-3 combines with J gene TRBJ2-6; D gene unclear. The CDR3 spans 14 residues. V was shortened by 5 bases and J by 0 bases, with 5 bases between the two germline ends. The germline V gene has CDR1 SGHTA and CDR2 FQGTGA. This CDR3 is CASSNSSGANVLTF. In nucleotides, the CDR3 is TGTGCCAGCAGCAACAGCTCTGGGGCCAACGTCCTGACTTTC.

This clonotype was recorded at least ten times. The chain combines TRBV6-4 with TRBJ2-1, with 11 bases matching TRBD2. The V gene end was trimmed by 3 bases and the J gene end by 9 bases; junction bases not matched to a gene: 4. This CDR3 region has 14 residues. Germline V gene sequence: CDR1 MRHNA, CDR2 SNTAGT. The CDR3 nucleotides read TGTGCCAGCAGTGAACTAGCGGGGGCTGGTGAGCAGTTCTTC. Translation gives CASSELAGAGEQFF.

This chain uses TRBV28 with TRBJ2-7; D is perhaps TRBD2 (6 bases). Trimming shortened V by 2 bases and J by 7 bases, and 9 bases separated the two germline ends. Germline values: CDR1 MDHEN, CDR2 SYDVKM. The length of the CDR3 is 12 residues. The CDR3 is CASSLQAGEQYV. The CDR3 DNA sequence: TGTGCCAGCAGTTTACAGGCGGGGGAGCAGTACGTC.

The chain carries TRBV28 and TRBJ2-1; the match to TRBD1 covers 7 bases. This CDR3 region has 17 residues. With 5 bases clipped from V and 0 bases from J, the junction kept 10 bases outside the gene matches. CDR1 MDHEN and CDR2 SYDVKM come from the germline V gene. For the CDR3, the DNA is TGTGCCAGCAGTGCTACAGGGGCGAAAGACTCCTACAATGAGCAGTTCTTC. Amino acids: CASSATGAKDSYNEQFF.

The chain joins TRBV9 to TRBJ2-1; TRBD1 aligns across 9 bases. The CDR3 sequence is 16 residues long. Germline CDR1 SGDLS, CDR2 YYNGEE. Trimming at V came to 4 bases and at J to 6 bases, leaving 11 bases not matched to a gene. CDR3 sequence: CASSPAGTGNANEQFF. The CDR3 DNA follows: TGTGCCAGCAGCCCCGCCGGGACAGGGAACGCCAATGAGCAGTTCTTC.

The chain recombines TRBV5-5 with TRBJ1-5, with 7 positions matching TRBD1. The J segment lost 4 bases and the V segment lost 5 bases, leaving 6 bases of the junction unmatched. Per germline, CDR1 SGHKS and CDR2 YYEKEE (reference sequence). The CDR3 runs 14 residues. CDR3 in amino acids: CASRNGTVNQPQHF. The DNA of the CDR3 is TGTGCCAGCAGGAACGGGACAGTAAATCAGCCCCAGCATTTT.

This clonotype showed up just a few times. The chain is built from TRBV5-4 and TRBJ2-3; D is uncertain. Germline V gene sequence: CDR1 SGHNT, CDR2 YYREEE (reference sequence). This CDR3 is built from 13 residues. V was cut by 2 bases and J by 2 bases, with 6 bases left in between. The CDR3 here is CASSLRITDTQYF. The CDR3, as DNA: TGTGCCAGCAGCTTAAGAATCACAGATACGCAGTATTTT.

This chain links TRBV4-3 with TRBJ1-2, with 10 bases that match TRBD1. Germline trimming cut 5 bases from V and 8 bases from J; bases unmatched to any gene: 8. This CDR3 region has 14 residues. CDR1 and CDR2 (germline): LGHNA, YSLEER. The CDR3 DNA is TGCGCCAGCAGCAGCCCCGGGACAGGGGAAGGCTACACCTTC. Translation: CASSSPGTGEGYTF.

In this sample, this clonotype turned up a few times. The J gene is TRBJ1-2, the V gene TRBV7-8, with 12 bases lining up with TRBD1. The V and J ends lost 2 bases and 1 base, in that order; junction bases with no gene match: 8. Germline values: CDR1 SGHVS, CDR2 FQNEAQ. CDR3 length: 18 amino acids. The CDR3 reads CASSLPRGTGGDNYGYTF. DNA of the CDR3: TGTGCCAGCAGCTTACCCAGGGGGACAGGGGGCGATAACTATGGCTACACCTTC.

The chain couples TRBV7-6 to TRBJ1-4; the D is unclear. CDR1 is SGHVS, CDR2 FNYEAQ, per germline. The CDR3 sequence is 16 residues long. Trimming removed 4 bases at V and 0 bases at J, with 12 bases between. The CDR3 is CASSYSALATNEKLFF. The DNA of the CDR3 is TGTGCCAGCAGCTACTCAGCCCTAGCAACTAATGAAAAACTGTTTTTT. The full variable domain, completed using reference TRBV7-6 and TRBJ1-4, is GAGVSQSPRYKVTKRGQDVALRCDPISGHVSLYWYRQALGQGPEFLTYFNYEAQQDKSGLPNDRFSAERPEGSISTLTIQRTEQRDSAMYRCASSYSALATNEKLFFGSGTQLSVL.

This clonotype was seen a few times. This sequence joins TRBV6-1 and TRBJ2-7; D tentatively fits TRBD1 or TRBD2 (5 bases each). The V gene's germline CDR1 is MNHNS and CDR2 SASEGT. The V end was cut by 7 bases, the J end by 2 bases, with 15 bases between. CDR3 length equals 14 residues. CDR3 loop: CASTLGEGPYEQYF. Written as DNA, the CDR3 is TGTGCCAGCACTTTGGGAGAGGGGCCCTACGAGCAGTACTTC.

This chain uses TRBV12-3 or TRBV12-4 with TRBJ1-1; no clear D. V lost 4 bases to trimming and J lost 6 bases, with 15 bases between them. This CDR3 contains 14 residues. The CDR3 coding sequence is TGTGCCAGCAGTTCACAACAGATAGAAGCTGAAGCTTTCTTT. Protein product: CASSSQQIEAEAFF.

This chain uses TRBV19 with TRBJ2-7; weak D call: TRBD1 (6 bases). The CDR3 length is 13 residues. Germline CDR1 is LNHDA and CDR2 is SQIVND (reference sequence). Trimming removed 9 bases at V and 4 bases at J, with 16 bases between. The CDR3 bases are TGTGCCAGCACAGGGAGTCTTGGGTACGAGCAGTACTTC. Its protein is CASTGSLGYEQYF.

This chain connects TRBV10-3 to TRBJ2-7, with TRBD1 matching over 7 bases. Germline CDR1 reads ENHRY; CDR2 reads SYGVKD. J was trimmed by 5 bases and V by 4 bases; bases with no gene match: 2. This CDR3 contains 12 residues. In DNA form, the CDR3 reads TGTGCCATCAGTGCACAGGGGAACGAGCAGTACGTC. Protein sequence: CAISAQGNEQYV.

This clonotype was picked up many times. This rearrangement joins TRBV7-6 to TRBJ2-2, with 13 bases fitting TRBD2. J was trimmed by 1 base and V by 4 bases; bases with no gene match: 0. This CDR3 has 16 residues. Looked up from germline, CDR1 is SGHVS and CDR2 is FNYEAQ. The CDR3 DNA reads TGTGCCAGCAGCTGGACTAGCGGGGGGAACACCGGGGAGCTGTTTTTT. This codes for CASSWTSGGNTGELFF.

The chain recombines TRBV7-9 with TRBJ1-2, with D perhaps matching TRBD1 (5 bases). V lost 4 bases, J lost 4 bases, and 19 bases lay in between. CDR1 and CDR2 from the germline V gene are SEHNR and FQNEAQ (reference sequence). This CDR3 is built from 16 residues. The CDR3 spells CASSSSRGPVGYGYTF. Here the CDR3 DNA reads TGTGCCAGCAGCTCATCCCGGGGCCCGGTCGGCTATGGCTACACCTTC.

The DNA for the CDR3 is TGTGCCAGCAGCGTAGCCCTGGGGGGGCCCCACTCTGGGGCCAACGTCCTGACTTTC. Protein: CASSVALGGPHSGANVLTF. The J gene is TRBJ2-6, the V gene TRBV9; tentative D call: TRBD2 (7 bases). The germline V and J ends were trimmed by 0 bases and 0 bases, with 16 bases remaining between them. Germline CDR1 reads SGDLS; CDR2 reads YYNGEE. This CDR3 has 19 amino acids.

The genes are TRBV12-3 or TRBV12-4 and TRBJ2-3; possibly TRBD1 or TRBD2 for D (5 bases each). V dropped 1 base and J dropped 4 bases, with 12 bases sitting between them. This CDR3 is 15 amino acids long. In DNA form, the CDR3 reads TGTGCCAGCAGTTTAGTTGGGGGTTGGGCAGATACGCAGTATTTT. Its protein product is CASSLVGGWADTQYF.

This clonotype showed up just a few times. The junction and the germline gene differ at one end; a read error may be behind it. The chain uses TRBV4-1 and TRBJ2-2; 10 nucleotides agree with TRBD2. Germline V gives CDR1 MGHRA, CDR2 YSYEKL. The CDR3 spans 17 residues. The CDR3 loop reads CASSQDTLAGVTGELFF. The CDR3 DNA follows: TGTGCCAGCAGCCAAGATACCCTAGCGGGGGTGACCGGGGAGCTGTTTTTT.

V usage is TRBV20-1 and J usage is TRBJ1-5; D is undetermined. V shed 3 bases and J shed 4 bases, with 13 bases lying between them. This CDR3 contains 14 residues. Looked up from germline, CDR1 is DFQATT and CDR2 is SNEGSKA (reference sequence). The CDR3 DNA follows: TGCAGTGCTAGTTGGAGCTTTAGAAATCAGCCCCAGCATTTT. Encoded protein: CSASWSFRNQPQHF.